A single sample gave rise to the 16 T cell receptor beta chains below, sequenced in a study of vaccination and CD4 T cells after COVID-19. Which antigens these TCRs recognize remains unknown. Treatment defined: approximately nine-day PBMC culture with coronavirus spike peptide pools or control peptides (ViraFEST assay). Scientists ran DNA taken from cultured CD4+ T cells through the Oncomine TCR Beta short-read assay for sequencing. TCRdb used MiXCR to reprocess the PCR reads, holding one entry per CDR3 protein. The sample has about 9,700 distinct CDR3 sequences, 51% seen once. The specimen was CD4+ T cells from blood, cultured in vitro. These receptors all stem from a human donor who had recovered from COVID-19.

The rearrangement links TRBV2 to TRBJ2-3; D not resolved. Trimming took 2 bases from V and 2 from J, leaving 5 bases between them. The CDR3 consists of 13 residues. CDR1 is SNHLY and CDR2 is FYNNEI in the germline V gene. The CDR3 coding sequence is TGTGCCAGCAGTGAACGGTACACAGATACGCAGTATTTT. Translating gives CASSERYTDTQYF.

This clonotype was recorded once. The V call is TRBV20-1, the J call TRBJ2-3, with D perhaps being TRBD1 or TRBD2 (5 bases each). Trimming took 0 bases from V and 4 from J, leaving 14 bases between them. Germline V gene lookup returns CDR1 DFQATT and CDR2 SNEGSKA (reference sequence). CDR3 size: 15 residues. CDR3 nucleotides: TGCAGTGCTAGAGATCCCACTCTGGGACCAGATACGCAGTATTTT. This encodes CSARDPTLGPDTQYF.

This clonotype was seen a handful of times. The chain carries TRBV7-2 and TRBJ2-7; 7 positions agree with TRBD2. The CDR3 length is 13 residues. Per the germline V gene, CDR1 is SGHTA and CDR2 is FQGNSA. V lost 5 bases and J lost 4; bases outside the gene matches: 5. The CDR3 protein is CASSLEAGYEQYF. DNA of the CDR3: TGTGCCAGCAGCCTAGAAGCGGGGTACGAGCAGTACTTC.

The gene calls are TRBV9 and TRBJ2-1, with D uncertain. V was pared by 2 bases and J by 8 bases, with 8 bases between. Germline V gene lookup returns CDR1 SGDLS and CDR2 YYNGEE. The length of the CDR3 is 12 residues. The DNA for the CDR3 is TGTGCCAGCAGCGTCTTAGCAGATGAGCAGTTCTTC. Its translation is CASSVLADEQFF.

This clonotype showed up just a few times. DNA for the CDR3: TGCAGTGCTAGAACCCTAGGGGCGACCTATAATTCACCCCTCCACTTT. This encodes CSARTLGATYNSPLHF. The gene calls are TRBV20-1 and TRBJ1-6; TRBD1 is a possible D gene (5 bases). The CDR3 has 16 residues. Germline lookup yields CDR1 DFQATT and CDR2 SNEGSKA (reference sequence). V dropped 2 bases and J dropped 2 bases, with 13 bases sitting between them.

This sequence joins TRBV20-1 and TRBJ2-7, with 14 bases aligning to TRBD2. Germline CDR1 reads DFQATT; CDR2 reads SNEGSKA (reference sequence). The CDR3 totals 15 residues. V shed 5 bases and J 4 bases; nucleotides not matched to a gene: 7. For the CDR3, the DNA is TGCAGTGCTTCCGGGACTAGCGGGAGTACGTACGAGCAGTACTTC. It translates to CSASGTSGSTYEQYF.

The chain combines TRBV7-2 with TRBJ2-2; D is uncertain. CDR3 length: 15 amino acids. CDR1 is SGHTA and CDR2 is FQGNSA in the germline V gene. Trimming took 0 bases from V and 1 from J, leaving 6 bases between them. DNA of the CDR3: TGTGCCAGCAGCTTAGCGGGAATGAACACCGGGGAGCTGTTTTTT. Its protein product is CASSLAGMNTGELFF.

This clonotype has a single count. This chain links TRBV28 with TRBJ1-1, with 7 bases lining up with TRBD1. Germline V gives CDR1 MDHEN, CDR2 SYDVKM. V lost 6 bases to trimming and J lost 6 bases; unmatched junction nucleotides: 13. This CDR3 contains 15 residues. The CDR3: CASSNPLNRGAEAFF. CDR3 DNA sequence: TGTGCCAGCAGCAATCCCCTTAACAGGGGCGCTGAAGCTTTCTTT.

The chain uses TRBV19 and TRBJ2-2; 7 nucleotides align to TRBD1. Trimming removed 10 bases from V and 4 bases from J; junction bases left unmatched: 9. Germline-derived CDR1 and CDR2 are LNHDA and SQIVND (reference sequence). This CDR3 is built from 14 residues. CDR3: CATKVRGSTGELFF. DNA of the CDR3: TGTGCCACCAAAGTCAGGGGGAGCACCGGGGAGCTGTTTTTT. Combining the CDR3 with reference TRBV19 and TRBJ2-2 gives the whole variable domain DGGITQSPKYLFRKEGQNVTLSCEQNLNHDAMYWYRQDPGQGLRLIYYSQIVNDFQKGDIAEGYSVSREKKESFPLTVTSAQKNPTAFYLCATKVRGSTGELFFGEGSRLTVL.

This clonotype showed up just a few times. The genes are TRBV6-2 or TRBV6-3 and TRBJ2-5, with unresolved D. CDR1 and CDR2 (germline): MNHEY, SVGEGT. The CDR3 is 13 amino acids. The V gene lost 1 base and the J gene lost 5 bases, with 8 bases spanning the gap. The CDR3 region is CASSYLGQETQYF. CDR3 in DNA: TGTGCCAGCAGTTACTTAGGTCAGGAGACCCAGTACTTC.

The rearrangement uses TRBV2 and TRBJ1-2, with D perhaps TRBD1 (5 bases). CDR1 and CDR2 from the germline V gene are SNHLY and FYNNEI. This CDR3 is 13 amino acids long. The V gene lost 5 bases and the J gene lost 4 bases, with 11 bases spanning the gap. The CDR3 reads CASSLGPSYGYTF. CDR3 DNA sequence: TGTGCCAGCAGTCTGGGACCGAGCTATGGCTACACCTTC.

Only a few counts were recorded for this clonotype. The genes are TRBV20-1 and TRBJ1-2; 10 nucleotides align to TRBD1. This CDR3 spans 16 amino acids. V shed 1 base and J 7 bases; nucleotides not matched to a gene: 12. Germline lookup yields CDR1 DFQATT and CDR2 SNEGSKA (reference sequence). CDR3 region: CSARAGRGTGDFGYTF. The CDR3 DNA follows: TGCAGTGCTAGAGCCGGGCGGGGGACAGGGGATTTTGGCTACACCTTC.

The V gene is TRBV5-1, the J gene TRBJ2-5; 10 bases align to TRBD2. Per germline, CDR1 SGHRS and CDR2 YFSETQ. The CDR3 sequence is 16 residues long. Trimming cost V 4 bases and J 4 bases; bases outside gene matches: 10. CDR3 sequence: CASSNGRTSGVETQYF. CDR3 DNA sequence: TGCGCCAGCAGCAACGGACGCACTAGCGGGGTAGAGACCCAGTACTTC.

This clonotype occurred once. The rearrangement uses TRBV7-8 and TRBJ1-1; maybe TRBD1 (5 bases). Germline V CDR1 and CDR2: SGHVS, FQNEAQ. This CDR3 has 15 amino acids. V lost 3 bases to trimming and J lost 3 bases, with 14 bases between them. The CDR3 DNA reads TGTGCCAGCAGCTTCGGGATGTTGGGGGACACTGAAGCTTTCTTT. As protein: CASSFGMLGDTEAFF.

V and J are TRBV15 and TRBJ2-2; D not certain. This CDR3 has 13 amino acids. V was clipped by 0 bases and J by 6 bases, with 5 bases between them. From germline, CDR1 is LNHNV and CDR2 YYDKDF (reference sequence). The CDR3 sequence: CATSRDLAGELFF. The CDR3 coding sequence is TGTGCCACCAGCAGAGACTTAGCCGGGGAGCTGTTTTTT.

This clonotype occurred a few times. The rearrangement joins TRBV24-1 to TRBJ1-1; TRBD1 might be the D (5 bases). V lost 5 bases and J lost 6, with 24 bases in between. Germline loops: CDR1 KGHDR, CDR2 SFDVKD. CDR3 length equals 17 residues. Here the CDR3 reads CATSGPPGEGRGAEAFF. CDR3 DNA: TGTGCCACCAGTGGGCCCCCCGGGGAGGGGAGGGGAGCTGAAGCTTTCTTT.